This TCR beta chain was recorded in a study of T cell repertoires in cytomegalovirus infection. Study-wide background: Researchers turned to recently identified HLA-C-restricted CMV epitopes as well as well-studied HLA-B-restricted ones. Signatures in public TCR beta sequences pointed to both CMV infection and matching HLA type.

Overall study findings and caveats: CMV-specific HLA-C-restricted TCR beta clonotypes dominated the ex vivo response. Totalled public TCR beta family frequency picked out people who carried CMV plus the relevant HLA.

Trimming shortened V by 5 bases and J by 2 bases, and 16 bases separated the two germline ends. Germline-derived CDR1 and CDR2 are MNHEY and SMNVEV (reference sequence). The CDR3 totals 16 residues. As regards this clonotype: Its cognate antigen is unknown.

TCRdb re-analysed the reads in MiXCR, keeping a single row per CDR3 protein. The table includes 550,000 to 850,000 distinct CDR3 sequences, around a third detected once. J is TRBJ2-1 and V is TRBV27; the D is unclear. The clonotype was recovered from a human donor in good health (CMV status not recorded). Some clones in this sample may be carry-over from other donors' samples. Sequencing used cultured PBMCs, obtained from culture after CMV antigen stimulation. This CDR3 reads CASSHAFNPAYNEQFF. CDR3 bases: TGTGCCAGCAGTCATGCATTCAATCCCGCCTACAATGAGCAGTTCTTC.